The 7 T cell receptor beta chains below come from one sample, sequenced in a study of OX40 agonist ivuxolimab in advanced cancers. Clones were sequenced by immunoSEQ multiplex PCR, and TCRdb holds only the in-frame ones, with some missing. In the table there are tens of thousands of clones, 75% to 85% of which are singletons. The material sequenced was CD4+ or CD8+ T cells sorted from blood, taken in a trial of the OX40 agonist ivuxolimab. These receptors originate from an adult with an advanced solid tumor such as melanoma, head and neck, liver or kidney cancer.

V and J are TRBV5-4 and TRBJ1-1, with D perhaps matching TRBD1 (5 bases). Trimming shortened V by 6 bases and J by 0 bases, and 12 bases separated the two germline ends. The CDR3 has 14 amino acids. Germline V CDR1 and CDR2: SGHNT, YYREEE (reference sequence). CDR3 protein: CASTNDRLNTEAFF. In nucleotides, the CDR3 is TGTGCCAGCACCAATGACAGACTGAACACTGAAGCTTTCTTT. Full variable domain (rest looked up from reference TRBV5-4 and TRBJ1-1): ETGVTQSPTHLIKTRGQQVTLRCSSQSGHNTVSWYQQALGQGPQFIFQYYREEENGRGNFPPRFSGLQFPNYSSELNVNALELDDSALYLCASTNDRLNTEAFFGQGTRLTVV.

The J gene is TRBJ2-7, the V gene TRBV18, with TRBD1 as a possible D gene (5 bases). In germline, CDR1 is KGHSH, CDR2 LQKENI. CDR3 size: 14 residues. The V gene lost 6 bases and the J gene lost 6 bases, with 18 bases spanning the gap. The CDR3 reads CASSPRQGIVEQYF. The CDR3 DNA reads TGTGCCAGCTCCCCCCGGCAGGGTATAGTCGAGCAGTACTTC.

In this sample, this clone turned up once. The chain has TRBV19 and TRBJ1-5; 10 positions match TRBD1. Germline assignment: CDR1 LNHDA and CDR2 SQIVND (reference sequence). After removal of 8 bases from V and 2 bases from J, the junction contained 9 bases not matched to a gene. The CDR3 consists of 16 residues. CDR3 in DNA: TGTGCCAGTGGGGGACAGGGGAATTTTGGCAATCAGCCCCAGCATTTT. This gives the protein CASGGQGNFGNQPQHF. Using reference TRBV19 and TRBJ1-5 for the parts outside the CDR3, the full variable domain is DGGITQSPKYLFRKEGQNVTLSCEQNLNHDAMYWYRQDPGQGLRLIYYSQIVNDFQKGDIAEGYSVSREKKESFPLTVTSAQKNPTAFYLCASGGQGNFGNQPQHFGDGTRLSIL.

The V call is TRBV10-3, the J call TRBJ2-3, with D uncertain. The CDR3 covers 12 residues. V was trimmed by 6 bases and J by 1 base, leaving 5 bases between them. Germline CDR1 reads ENHRY; CDR2 reads SYGVKD. The chain's CDR3 is CAIRGGTDTQYF. Written as DNA, the CDR3 is TGTGCCATCAGGGGTGGCACAGATACGCAGTATTTT.

The chain recombines TRBV10-3 with TRBJ1-2; the match to TRBD1 covers 9 bases. Trimming at V came to 5 bases and at J to 7 bases, leaving 5 bases not matched to a gene. This CDR3 is 13 amino acids long. Germline values: CDR1 ENHRY, CDR2 SYGVKD. CDR3 nucleotides: TGTGCCATCAGTCGGGACAGGGATTCTGGCTACACCTTC. It encodes CAISRDRDSGYTF.

As DNA, the CDR3 is TGTGCCAGCAGCCGCCAGGGCGGTGGGGACACTGAAGCTTTCTTT. It is translated as CASSRQGGGDTEAFF. This chain joins TRBV5-5 and TRBJ1-1; tentative D call: TRBD1 (5 bases). CDR1 and CDR2 from the germline V gene are SGHKS and YYEKEE (reference sequence). The CDR3 sequence is 15 residues long. V gave up 4 bases and J gave up 3 bases, with 16 bases separating them. The full variable domain, in which reference TRBV5-5 and TRBJ1-1 provide the parts outside the CDR3, is DAGVTQSPTHLIKTRGQQVTLRCSPISGHKSVSWYQQVLGQGPQFIFQYYEKEERGRGNFPDRFSARQFPNYSSELNVNALLLGDSALYLCASSRQGGGDTEAFFGQGTRLTVV.

The chain carries TRBV4-2 and TRBJ2-5; D is uncertain. The germline V gene encodes CDR1 LGHNA and CDR2 YNFKEQ. The CDR3 sequence is 13 residues long. Between the trimmed V and J ends, which lost 1 base and 4 bases, there was a span of 7 bases. CDR3 amino acids: CASSQGPRETQYF. CDR3 DNA: TGTGCCAGCAGCCAAGGACCCCGAGAGACCCAGTACTTC.